This TCR beta chain is from a study of graft-versus-host responses after intestinal transplantation. Study-wide context: All recipients were transplanted with multivisceral, liver-intestinal, or isolated intestinal grafts. Tacrolimus and steroids were given for roughly 3 years to all recipients after anti-thymocyte globulin induction. Study-level findings and limits: The authors found GvH clones in recipient marrow, some appearing first in ileum or blood.

From germline, CDR1 is SNHLY and CDR2 FYNNEI. V was shortened by 7 bases and J by 6 bases, with 6 bases between the two germline ends. There are 10 residues in the CDR3. Details on this clone: The antigen remains undetermined.

TCRdb's table, derived via immunoSEQ multiplex PCR, lists solely in-frame clones and lacks some. The sample has over 80,000 clones; 92% are singletons. Sequenced here: unstimulated CD8+ T cells sorted from spleen or lymph node cells, sampled before transplant. This chain connects TRBV2 to TRBJ1-1; weak D call: TRBD1 (5 bases). This TCR was sampled from a human donor who was the organ donor for an intestinal transplant. DNA of the CDR3: TGTGCCAGCATAGGGGCTGAAGCTTTCTTT. The encoded protein is CASIGAEAFF. The full variable domain, with the rest looked up from reference TRBV2 and TRBJ1-1, is EPEVTQTPSHQVTQMGQEVILRCVPISNHLYFYWYRQILGQKVEFLVSFYNNEISEKSEIFDDQFSVERPDGSNFTLKIRSTKLEDSAMYFCASIGAEAFFGQGTRLTVV.